These 28 T cell receptor beta chains share one sample of origin, sequenced in a study of blood T cells in healthy people across ages. Then a second PCR, running roughly 7 to 11 cycles, was carried out with a sample-barcoded 5' primer and a J-beta primer mix. TCRdb called the 5' RACE reads again in MiXCR, with one record for every CDR3 protein. Of over a million distinct CDR3 sequences in the sample, roughly 45% were seen once. Sequenced sample: blood. The receptor source for this set is a woman aged 60-70 years in good health.

This chain uses TRBV29-1 with TRBJ2-3; either TRBD1 or TRBD2 may fit D (5 bases each). Per germline, CDR1 SQVTM and CDR2 ANQGSEA. CDR3 length equals 13 residues. Trimming cost V 4 bases and J 2 bases, with 10 bases left between them. The CDR3 nucleotides read TGCAGCGTTGTTCCCGGGGCCACAGATACGCAGTATTTT. Its protein product is CSVVPGATDTQYF.

The chain carries TRBV29-1 and TRBJ2-1; no firm D call. Trimming left V 2 bases short and J 0 bases short, with 11 bases between. The CDR3 consists of 15 residues. Germline V gene data show CDR1 as SQVTM and CDR2 as ANQGSEA. CDR3 protein: CSVELRANSYNEQFF. The CDR3 bases are TGCAGCGTTGAACTCCGGGCTAACTCCTACAATGAGCAGTTCTTC.

This clonotype was seen a few times. This chain joins TRBV6-6 and TRBJ2-7; 7 bases are shared with TRBD2. The trim removed 4 bases at V and 7 bases at J, leaving 10 bases unmatched. CDR1 is MNHNY and CDR2 is SVGAGI in the germline V gene (reference sequence). The CDR3 totals 14 residues. CDR3 sequence reads: CASSSPGLSSEQYF. The CDR3 coding sequence is TGTGCCAGCAGTTCGCCGGGACTATCTTCGGAGCAGTACTTC.

This chain connects TRBV12-3 or TRBV12-4 to TRBJ2-1, with TRBD2 matching 12 bases. This CDR3 has 17 residues. Germline trimming cut 7 bases from V and 4 bases from J; bases unmatched to any gene: 11. CDR3 region: CASTPPGLAGGYNEQFF. CDR3 bases: TGTGCCAGCACCCCTCCGGGGCTAGCGGGAGGGTACAATGAGCAGTTCTTC.

V is TRBV6-1 and J is TRBJ1-1, with 8 bases matching TRBD1. The V gene end was trimmed by 7 bases and the J gene end by 3 bases; junction bases not matched to a gene: 4. CDR1 and CDR2 (germline): MNHNS, SASEGT. The CDR3 is 13 residues long. CDR3 nucleotides: TGTGCCAGCACGGCAGGGGGCCACACTGAAGCTTTCTTT. Translating gives CASTAGGHTEAFF.

In nucleotides, the CDR3 is TGTGCCAGCAGTTTATCGAAGGGTGGGAATCAGCCCCAGCATTTT. Encoded protein: CASSLSKGGNQPQHF. The rearrangement links TRBV27 to TRBJ1-5; D gene ambiguous. The CDR3 is 15 residues long. V dropped 0 bases and J dropped 4 bases, with 10 bases sitting between them. Germline CDR1 and CDR2: MNHEY and SMNVEV (reference sequence).

This clonotype was counted a few times. The chain recombines TRBV20-1 with TRBJ2-3; D uncertain. Germline assignment: CDR1 DFQATT and CDR2 SNEGSKA (reference sequence). Trimming stripped 6 bases from V and 0 bases from J, with 16 bases between. This CDR3 region has 15 residues. The CDR3 here is CSAPERARSTDTQYF. Written as DNA, the CDR3 is TGCAGTGCCCCTGAGAGAGCGCGGAGCACAGATACGCAGTATTTT.

The rearrangement links TRBV6-5 to TRBJ2-3; TRBD1 aligns across 7 bases. Germline V gene data show CDR1 as MNHEY and CDR2 as SVGAGI. The CDR3 is made up of 12 amino acids. V shed 5 bases, J shed 9 bases, and the junction held 5 bases outside the gene matches. CDR3 region: CASSQRQGTQYF. The CDR3 DNA sequence: TGTGCCAGCAGTCAACGACAGGGCACGCAGTATTTT.

This clonotype was detected a few times. This chain joins TRBV9 and TRBJ1-5; D not resolved. V dropped 4 bases and J dropped 9 bases, with 11 bases sitting between them. Germline V gene data show CDR1 as SGDLS and CDR2 as YYNGEE. CDR3 length: 12 residues. The CDR3 DNA is TGTGCCAGCAGCAGCGGGCGGGGGCCCCAGCATTTT. It yields the protein CASSSGRGPQHF.

A few counts support this clonotype. The V gene is TRBV20-1, the J gene TRBJ2-3, with TRBD2 as a possible D gene (6 bases). CDR1 is DFQATT and CDR2 is SNEGSKA in the germline V gene (reference sequence). This CDR3 is built from 17 residues. V lost 6 bases to trimming and J lost 5 bases, with 27 bases between them. The CDR3 nucleotides read TGCAGTGCCCCCGGCGGGGAGGCGGGTAGCGTGTTAGATACGCAGTATTTT. Amino acids: CSAPGGEAGSVLDTQYF.

V is TRBV20-1 and J is TRBJ2-7; 7 bases are shared with TRBD2. This CDR3 has 15 amino acids. Per the germline V gene, CDR1 is DFQATT and CDR2 is SNEGSKA (reference sequence). The V and J ends lost 0 bases and 0 bases, in that order; junction bases with no gene match: 5. The CDR3 loop is CSARDSGPSSYEQYF. In DNA, the CDR3 is TGCAGTGCTAGAGATAGCGGGCCGAGCTCCTACGAGCAGTACTTC.

This chain uses TRBV11-3 with TRBJ2-1; D gene unclear. The length of the CDR3 is 13 residues. V was shortened by 5 bases and J by 8 bases, with 13 bases between the two germline ends. Germline values: CDR1 SGHNT, CDR2 YENEEA. The CDR3 here is CASSPGDVDEQFF. The CDR3 coding sequence is TGTGCCAGCAGCCCTGGCGACGTGGATGAGCAGTTCTTC.

For the CDR3, the DNA is TGCGCCAGCAGCCAAGAAGGGTCTAGCGGGAATGAGCAGTACTTC. It translates to CASSQEGSSGNEQYF. This chain uses TRBV4-1 with TRBJ2-7; 9 bases map to TRBD2. This CDR3 is built from 15 residues. J lost 7 bases, V lost 0 bases, and 7 bases had no gene match. Germline CDR1 is MGHRA and CDR2 is YSYEKL.

The chain has TRBV15 and TRBJ2-1; D gene ambiguous. Germline assignment: CDR1 LNHNV and CDR2 YYDKDF (reference sequence). V lost 3 bases to trimming and J lost 5 bases, with 11 bases between them. The CDR3 length is 14 residues. This CDR3 reads CATSSDRVNNEQFF. CDR3 in DNA: TGTGCCACCAGCAGCGACCGAGTGAACAATGAGCAGTTCTTC.

The gene calls are TRBV5-1 and TRBJ2-5; 7 bases map to TRBD2. Germline assignment: CDR1 SGHRS and CDR2 YFSETQ. The trim removed 4 bases at V and 1 base at J, leaving 7 bases unmatched. The CDR3 totals 15 residues. In DNA form, the CDR3 reads TGCGCCAGCAGCCGGACCGGGACTACCCAAGAGACCCAGTACTTC. Protein: CASSRTGTTQETQYF. Looking up the rest from reference TRBV5-1 and TRBJ2-5 gives the full variable domain: KAGVTQTPRYLIKTRGQQVTLSCSPISGHRSVSWYQQTPGQGLQFLFEYFSETQRNKGNFPGRFSGRQFSNSRSEMNVSTLELGDSALYLCASSRTGTTQETQYFGPGTRLLVL.

V usage is TRBV5-6 and J usage is TRBJ2-1; either TRBD1 or TRBD2 may supply D (5 bases each). In germline, CDR1 is SGHDT, CDR2 YYEEEE. Trimming removed 1 base from V and 8 bases from J, with 22 bases in between. The CDR3 spans 17 residues. The CDR3 reads CASSLLYRDLDPDEQFF. DNA of the CDR3: TGTGCCAGCAGCTTGCTCTACCGGGACCTAGACCCGGATGAGCAGTTCTTC.

This clonotype was observed at least ten times. The chain couples TRBV13 to TRBJ2-7; maybe TRBD1 (6 bases). The CDR3 consists of 14 residues. V lost 3 bases to trimming and J lost 4 bases, with 13 bases between them. Looked up from germline, CDR1 is PRHDT and CDR2 is FYEKMQ (reference sequence). The CDR3 reads CASSFQGMDYEQYF. The DNA for the CDR3 is TGTGCCAGCAGCTTCCAGGGGATGGATTACGAGCAGTACTTC. Variable domain in full (rest from reference TRBV13 and TRBJ2-7): AAGVIQSPRHLIKEKRETATLKCYPIPRHDTVYWYQQGPGQDPQFLISFYEKMQSDKGSIPDRFSAQQFSDYHSELNMSSLELGDSALYFCASSFQGMDYEQYFGPGTRLTVT.

The chain links TRBV6-6 to TRBJ2-7; TRBD1 might be the D (5 bases). Trimming removed 1 base at V and 5 bases at J, with 18 bases between. There are 16 residues in the CDR3. Germline V gives CDR1 MNHNY, CDR2 SVGAGI (reference sequence). CDR3 residues: CASSYLPRALGDEQYF. Here the CDR3 DNA reads TGTGCCAGCAGTTACTTACCCAGGGCTTTGGGCGACGAGCAGTACTTC.

The rearrangement joins TRBV2 to TRBJ2-1, with D possibly called TRBD1 or TRBD2 (5 bases each). V gave up 2 bases and J gave up 5 bases, with 13 bases separating them. The CDR3 loop spans 15 amino acids. CDR1 is SNHLY and CDR2 is FYNNEI in the germline V gene. The CDR3 nucleotides read TGTGCCAGCAGTGAACCAGGGTCGGGGCACAATGAGCAGTTCTTC. Its translation: CASSEPGSGHNEQFF.

This clonotype has a single count. The chain is built from TRBV30 and TRBJ2-6; a weak D match, TRBD2 (6 bases). The V gene's germline CDR1 is GTSNPN and CDR2 SVGIG (reference sequence). The V end was cut by 5 bases, the J end by 2 bases, with 13 bases between. This CDR3 region has 15 residues. Written as DNA, the CDR3 is TGTGCCTGGGATTTAGGAGGGGCTGGGGCCAACGTCCTGACTTTC. Protein: CAWDLGGAGANVLTF.

Details on this clonotype: One junction end does not reproduce the germline sequence, and a read error may be involved. This sequence joins TRBV6-2 or TRBV6-3 and TRBJ2-7; D possibly corresponds to TRBD1 (5 bases). Germline lookup yields CDR1 MNHEY and CDR2 SVGEGT. The CDR3 runs to 14 residues. DNA for the CDR3: TGTGCCAGCCGCAGGGCCGTAAGCTCCTACGAGCGGTACTTC. It yields the protein CASRRAVSSYERYF.

The rearrangement joins TRBV29-1 to TRBJ1-2, with 7 bases lining up with TRBD1. V lost 6 bases and J lost 4; bases outside the gene matches: 8. The CDR3 length is 13 residues. Germline assignment: CDR1 SQVTM and CDR2 ANQGSEA. The CDR3 DNA follows: TGCAGCGTAAACAGGGGATCCAGCTATGGCTACACCTTC. It is translated as CSVNRGSSYGYTF.

The rearrangement links TRBV9 to TRBJ2-2; D uncertain. The V end was cut by 6 bases, the J end by 6 bases, with 9 bases between. Germline V CDR1 and CDR2: SGDLS, YYNGEE. The CDR3 has 12 amino acids. As DNA, the CDR3 is TGTGCCAGCACCAAAGTCTCCGGGGAGCTGTTTTTT. Its protein is CASTKVSGELFF.

The V call is TRBV3-1, the J call TRBJ2-4, with D perhaps given as TRBD1 or TRBD2 (5 bases each). Between the trimmed V and J ends, which lost 3 bases and 13 bases, there was a span of 10 bases. The CDR3 covers 11 residues. CDR1 and CDR2 from the germline V gene are LGHDT and YNNKEL (reference sequence). The CDR3 coding sequence is TGTGCCAGCAGCCACGGGACCACCCAGTACTTC. It specifies CASSHGTTQYF.

V gene TRBV29-1 combines with J gene TRBJ2-1; no clear D. V was shortened by 5 bases and J by 1 base, with 12 bases between the two germline ends. CDR3 length: 14 residues. Looked up from germline, CDR1 is SQVTM and CDR2 is ANQGSEA. DNA for the CDR3: TGCAGCGTTTTCTCGTTTCGGTCCTACAATGAGCAGTTCTTC. It encodes CSVFSFRSYNEQFF.

This clonotype turned up a few times. The chain joins TRBV18 to TRBJ2-5; TRBD2 matches 10 bases. The CDR3 loop spans 15 amino acids. Germline lookup yields CDR1 KGHSH and CDR2 LQKENI. J gave up 2 bases and V 3 bases, and 3 bases lay outside the gene matches. The CDR3 protein is CASSPLLAGQETQYF. CDR3 DNA sequence: TGTGCCAGCTCACCGTTACTAGCGGGGCAAGAGACCCAGTACTTC.

The V gene is TRBV3-1, the J gene TRBJ1-2; 9 bases are shared with TRBD1. Germline CDR1 LGHDT, CDR2 YNNKEL (reference sequence). Trimming removed 4 bases from V and 8 bases from J; junction bases left unmatched: 8. This CDR3 comprises 14 residues. In nucleotides, the CDR3 is TGTGCCAGCAGCCGATGGTACAGGGGGCACGGCTACACCTTC. Protein sequence: CASSRWYRGHGYTF.

The rearrangement uses TRBV6-2 or TRBV6-3 and TRBJ2-5; D might be TRBD2 (7 bases). Per the germline V gene, CDR1 is MNHEY and CDR2 is SVGEGT. V lost 6 bases, J lost 5 bases, and 13 bases lay in between. CDR3 size: 13 residues. The CDR3 DNA sequence: TGTGCCAGCAGCGAGGGGGGGCCGGAGACCCAGTACTTC. This translates into CASSEGGPETQYF.